Described below is a single T cell receptor beta chain sequence and its context. What it recognizes is unknown. This entry belongs to a study of T cell responses to AZD1222 COVID-19 vaccine. Findings and caveats of the study: Regions 160-218 and 743-854 dominated among vaccine-associated CD4 TCRs spanning spike. It should be noted that donors were predominantly white British and more often female, and clonal diversity was possibly underestimated.

Using immunoSEQ multiplex PCR, the repertoire was profiled, and TCRdb retains in-frame clones only, with some absent. The table has some 100,000 clones, about 88% seen once. This CDR3 comprises 17 residues. The V and J ends lost 1 base and 0 bases, in that order; junction bases with no gene match: 7. Germline V gives CDR1 MNHEY, CDR2 SMNVEV (reference sequence). The sequenced sample was peripheral blood, obtained on day 0 of AZD1222 vaccination. The chain links TRBV27 to TRBJ2-7; TRBD2 agrees at 9 bases. The clonotype was recovered from an adult in good health. The CDR3 coding sequence is TGTGCCAGCAGTTTATATGGTAGCGGGAGTGTCTCCTACGAGCAGTACTTC. Protein sequence: CASSLYGSGSVSYEQYF.